This entry lists 27 T cell receptor beta chains sequenced from one sample in a study of blood T cells in healthy people across ages. With a J-beta primer mix and a sample-barcoded 5' primer, a second PCR ran about 7 to 12 cycles. TCRdb called the 5' RACE reads again in MiXCR, with one record for every CDR3 protein. This table has 850,000 to 1,000,000 distinct CDR3 sequences, roughly half appearing once. Sequenced input: blood. These receptors came from an older woman in good health.

The chain combines TRBV14 with TRBJ2-1; the D is unclear. Germline-derived CDR1 and CDR2 are SGHDN and FVKESK. The CDR3 loop spans 15 amino acids. V was trimmed by 4 bases and J by 2 bases, leaving 12 bases between them. The CDR3 reads CASSPSRATYNEQFF. CDR3 coding DNA: TGTGCCAGCAGCCCGAGTAGGGCGACCTACAATGAGCAGTTCTTC.

The V call is TRBV7-9, the J call TRBJ1-2, with D unresolved. V was pared by 9 bases and J by 7 bases, with 21 bases between. The CDR3 is made up of 14 amino acids. Germline V gene sequence: CDR1 SEHNR, CDR2 FQNEAQ (reference sequence). The CDR3, as DNA: TGTGCCAGGGTGTTCCGGGCTGCCGCCTGTGGCTACACCTTC. Translating gives CARVFRAAACGYTF.

This clonotype has only a few counts. The CDR3 region is CASRDRDDEQYF. CDR3 DNA sequence: TGCGCCAGCAGGGACAGGGATGACGAGCAGTACTTC. J is TRBJ2-7 and V is TRBV5-1, with 8 nucleotides matching TRBD1. The V gene's germline CDR1 is SGHRS and CDR2 YFSETQ. This CDR3 contains 12 residues. J lost 5 bases, V lost 5 bases, and 3 bases had no gene match.

CDR3 bases: TGTGCCAGCAGCCGGGCCAGCTCTGGGGCCAACGTCCTGACTTTC. This sequence encodes CASSRASSGANVLTF. This chain connects TRBV3-1 to TRBJ2-6; no clear D. The CDR3 loop spans 15 amino acids. Germline V gene lookup returns CDR1 LGHDT and CDR2 YNNKEL (reference sequence). Trimming pared 4 bases from V and 0 bases from J, leaving 7 bases between.

The J gene is TRBJ2-1, the V gene TRBV28; 7 nucleotides match TRBD1. Losses at the gene ends were 3 bases for V and 4 bases for J; bases not matched to a gene: 15. The CDR3 has 18 amino acids. Germline CDR1 and CDR2: MDHEN and SYDVKM. In DNA form, the CDR3 reads TGTGCCAGCAGTTTTTTAGTATTCCGGGACAGCAAATACAATGAGCAGTTCTTC. This gives the protein CASSFLVFRDSKYNEQFF.

This clonotype was seen a single time. The gene calls are TRBV21-1 and TRBJ1-1. TRBV21-1 is labeled a pseudogene. The CDR3 has 18 amino acids. The CDR3 region is CASSKGSFFSTTFNSAFF. Here the CDR3 DNA reads TGTGCCAGCAGCAAAGGGTCGTTCTTCAGCACGACTTTCAACAGCGCTTTCTTT.

The genes are TRBV12-3 or TRBV12-4 and TRBJ2-2; 7 nucleotides align to TRBD2. There are 15 residues in the CDR3. Trimming cost V 6 bases and J 1 base; bases outside gene matches: 5. The CDR3 loop reads CASSLGGGNTGELFF. CDR3 nucleotides: TGTGCCAGCAGCCTTGGGGGGGGGAACACCGGGGAGCTGTTTTTT.

The chain carries TRBV5-1 and TRBJ2-7; the match to TRBD2 covers 11 bases. This CDR3 spans 16 amino acids. The V gene's germline CDR1 is SGHRS and CDR2 YFSETQ. V lost 5 bases to trimming and J lost 4 bases; unmatched junction nucleotides: 11. The CDR3 reads CASRIDGSGRAYEQYF. The CDR3, as DNA: TGCGCCAGCAGGATCGATGGTAGCGGGAGGGCATACGAGCAGTACTTC.

This chain joins TRBV2 and TRBJ2-7, with D unresolved. CDR1 is SNHLY and CDR2 is FYNNEI in the germline V gene. CDR3 size: 14 residues. The V end was cut by 7 bases, the J end by 6 bases, with 19 bases between. CDR3 residues: CASMAEPAVGEQYF. CDR3 nucleotides: TGTGCCAGCATGGCGGAGCCAGCTGTCGGCGAGCAGTACTTC.

The chain recombines TRBV30 with TRBJ1-1, with a tentative D call TRBD1 (5 bases). Germline V CDR1 and CDR2: GTSNPN, SVGIG (reference sequence). Trimming left V 2 bases short and J 3 bases short, with 13 bases between. CDR3 length: 14 amino acids. Here the CDR3 DNA reads TGTGCCTGGAGTAGGGGACGCGGCTACACTGAAGCTTTCTTT. It translates to CAWSRGRGYTEAFF. The whole variable domain, filled in from reference TRBV30 and TRBJ1-1, reads SQTIHQWPATLVQPVGSPLSLECTVEGTSNPNLYWYRQAAGRGLQLLFYSVGIGQISSEVPQNLSASRPQDRQFILSSKKLLLSDSGFYLCAWSRGRGYTEAFFGQGTRLTVV.

The chain couples TRBV15 to TRBJ2-4; 13 nucleotides agree with TRBD2. TRBJ2-7 matches the DNA end more closely, so the J call is doubtful. There are 14 residues in the CDR3. CDR1 LNHNV and CDR2 YYDKDF come from the germline V gene (reference sequence). The CDR3 DNA sequence: TGTGCCACCAGAAGGACTAGCGGGAGTTACGAGCAGTACTTC. Translating it yields CATRRTSGSYEQYF.

With respect to this clonotype: A clone one base away is much larger, so this may be a read error. The V gene is TRBV2, the J gene TRBJ2-7, with 12 bases aligning to TRBD1. The CDR3 totals 15 residues. The V gene end was trimmed by 6 bases and the J gene end by 7 bases; junction bases not matched to a gene: 10. Germline CDR1 reads SNHLY; CDR2 reads FYNNEI. CDR3 in DNA: TGTGCCAGCAGGGGGGGGACAGGGGGCCTTTCAGAGCAGTACTTC. Its translation is CASRGGTGGLSEQYF.

To note about this clonotype: A junction boundary mismatches the germline segment, possibly from a read error. The chain couples TRBV29-1 to TRBJ1-6; TRBD1 aligns across 8 bases. In germline, CDR1 is SQVTM, CDR2 ANQGSEA. The CDR3 consists of 13 residues. In nucleotides, the CDR3 is TGCAGCGTCCGGACAGGGCAAAATTCACCTCTCCACTTT. Translating it yields CSVRTGQNSPLHF.

The rearrangement links TRBV6-5 to TRBJ2-7; D possibly corresponds to TRBD1 (6 bases). There are 15 residues in the CDR3. In germline, CDR1 is MNHEY, CDR2 SVGAGI. V shed 5 bases and J shed 2 bases, with 16 bases lying between them. The CDR3, as DNA: TGTGCCAGCAGTGCCAGGGACACCGGGGCCTACGAGCAGTACTTC. Amino acid sequence: CASSARDTGAYEQYF.

This chain joins TRBV27 and TRBJ2-1; TRBD1 matches 9 bases. Germline V CDR1 and CDR2: MNHEY, SMNVEV (reference sequence). The CDR3 has 15 residues. J lost 3 bases, V lost 8 bases, and 8 bases had no gene match. The CDR3, as DNA: TGTGCCAGCCGCTTCTTGGGACAGGGCTACAATGAGCAGTTCTTC. This translates into CASRFLGQGYNEQFF.

The genes are TRBV3-1 and TRBJ1-5; D remains ambiguous. V was pared by 1 base and J by 6 bases, with 10 bases between. Germline values: CDR1 LGHDT, CDR2 YNNKEL (reference sequence). The CDR3 length is 14 residues. CDR3: CASSQGTMGQPQHF. The CDR3 coding sequence is TGTGCCAGCAGCCAAGGTACTATGGGTCAGCCCCAGCATTTT. Looking up the rest from reference TRBV3-1 and TRBJ1-5 gives the full variable domain: DTAVSQTPKYLVTQMGNDKSIKCEQNLGHDTMYWYKQDSKKFLKIMFSYNNKELIINETVPNRFSPKSPDKAHLNLHINSLELGDSAVYFCASSQGTMGQPQHFGDGTRLSIL.

This clonotype turned up a few times. This chain connects TRBV20-1 to TRBJ2-7; 7 nucleotides match TRBD1. The V gene's germline CDR1 is DFQATT and CDR2 SNEGSKA (reference sequence). The CDR3 covers 15 residues. V dropped 3 bases and J dropped 1; count of bases not matched to a gene: 9. The CDR3 sequence: CSASGRSGQSYEQYF. In DNA, the CDR3 is TGCAGTGCTAGCGGCAGGTCGGGACAGTCCTACGAGCAGTACTTC.

The chain couples TRBV27 to TRBJ2-5; 7 bases align to TRBD1. Germline CDR1 and CDR2: MNHEY and SMNVEV (reference sequence). After removal of 5 bases from V and 1 base from J, the junction contained 4 bases not matched to a gene. The CDR3 covers 14 residues. This CDR3 reads CASSTDRIQETQYF. The CDR3, as DNA: TGTGCCAGCAGTACGGACAGGATCCAAGAGACCCAGTACTTC.

The rearrangement links TRBV12-5 to TRBJ2-7, with unresolved D. In germline, CDR1 is LGHNT, CDR2 FRNRAP. The length of the CDR3 is 11 residues. Trimming stripped 5 bases from V and 11 bases from J, with 13 bases between. The CDR3 region is CASGPLGFEYF. The CDR3 coding sequence is TGTGCTAGTGGTCCCTTGGGCTTTGAGTACTTC.

The gene calls are TRBV2 and TRBJ1-5; 8 positions agree with TRBD1. With 3 bases clipped from V and 1 base from J, the junction kept 2 bases outside the gene matches. This CDR3 spans 15 amino acids. CDR1 and CDR2 (germline): SNHLY, FYNNEI. The DNA of the CDR3 is TGTGCCAGCAGTGAGGACAGGGCAAGCAATCAGCCCCAGCATTTT. Encoded protein: CASSEDRASNQPQHF.

This rearrangement joins TRBV11-3 to TRBJ2-5; the D gene could be TRBD1 or TRBD2 (5 bases each). The V gene lost 5 bases and the J gene lost 4 bases, with 23 bases spanning the gap. Germline V gives CDR1 SGHNT, CDR2 YENEEA. The CDR3 spans 17 residues. CDR3 coding DNA: TGTGCCAGCAGCCCCGGTAGGGTCGGGGAGAGGGGAGAGACCCAGTACTTC. As protein: CASSPGRVGERGETQYF. The entire variable domain, with the rest obtained from reference TRBV11-3 and TRBJ2-5, is as follows: EAGVVQSPRYKIIEKKQPVAFWCNPISGHNTLYWYLQNLGQGPELLIRYENEEAVDDSQLPKDRFSAERLKGVDSTLKIQPAELGDSAVYLCASSPGRVGERGETQYFGPGTRLLVL.

The V and J genes are TRBV5-6 and TRBJ2-7, with 15 bases matching TRBD2. CDR1 is SGHDT, CDR2 YYEEEE, per germline. V dropped 2 bases and J dropped 7; count of bases not matched to a gene: 13. The CDR3 consists of 18 residues. The DNA for the CDR3 is TGTGCCAGCAGCTTTGAGGGACTAGCGGGAGGAGGTTCCACTGAGCAGTACTTC. It encodes CASSFEGLAGGGSTEQYF.

V and J are TRBV10-3 and TRBJ2-3; 10 nucleotides agree with TRBD2. Germline CDR1 reads ENHRY; CDR2 reads SYGVKD. Trimming removed 6 bases from V and 0 bases from J; junction bases left unmatched: 9. The CDR3 has 17 residues. This CDR3 is CAISRRTSGTSTDTQYF. The CDR3 DNA reads TGTGCCATCAGCCGCCGGACTAGCGGAACTAGCACAGATACGCAGTATTTT.

This clonotype was picked up one time. The chain joins TRBV20-1 to TRBJ2-7; 8 positions agree with TRBD2. V lost 5 bases, J lost 5 bases, and 14 bases stayed unmatched. Germline values: CDR1 DFQATT, CDR2 SNEGSKA (reference sequence). The CDR3 consists of 15 residues. The CDR3 bases are TGCAGTGCTCCACCTTCGGGACTAGGGAACCACGAGCAGTACTTC. It translates to CSAPPSGLGNHEQYF.

V gene TRBV29-1 combines with J gene TRBJ2-7, with a possible D match to TRBD2 (5 bases). TRBJ2-5 matches the DNA end more closely, so the J call is doubtful. CDR1 is SQVTM, CDR2 ANQGSEA, per germline. The CDR3 is 11 amino acids. CDR3 in amino acids: CSGGIRETQYF. The CDR3 DNA follows: TGCAGCGGAGGGATACGAGAGACCCAGTACTTC.

This clonotype was counted many times. DNA for the CDR3: TGTGCCAGCAGTGACTCGACTAGCGGGAGTGAGCAGTTCTTC. The encoded protein is CASSDSTSGSEQFF. V is TRBV6-4 and J is TRBJ2-1; TRBD2 matches at 12 bases. CDR1 is MRHNA and CDR2 is SNTAGT in the germline V gene. The CDR3 covers 14 residues. The J segment lost 9 bases and the V segment lost 0 bases, leaving 0 bases of the junction unmatched.

The table lists this clonotype with a count of one. The gene calls are TRBV20-1 and TRBJ1-2, with D maybe TRBD1 (5 bases). CDR1 and CDR2 (germline): DFQATT, SNEGSKA (reference sequence). V lost 5 bases and J lost 1, with 8 bases in between. This CDR3 is 12 amino acids long. The CDR3 loop reads CSAPRGNYGYTF. CDR3 nucleotides: TGCAGTGCTCCAAGGGGTAACTATGGCTACACCTTC.